Listed below are T cell receptor beta chains from one sample, sequenced in a study of identifying expanded T cells in peripheral blood. Sequencing used immunoSEQ multiplex PCR; TCRdb keeps in-frame clones, though not all of them. This table has about 85,000 clones, about 88% appearing once. Sequencing input: blood. These receptors originate from a person aged 18-70 years in good health. Each CDR3 is given with its conserved first and last residue. The D gene is left open where the match is weak. The size of a clone is reported for some rows only, either as once, few or many, or as a class for expanded clones.

d_gene: TRBD2; v_gene: TRBV6-5; len: 14; abundance: .; j_gene: TRBJ2-7; CDR3aa: CASSYSTSGYEQYF; CDR3nt: TGTGCCAGCAGTTACTCGACTAGCGGGTACGAGCAGTACTTC
d_gene: TRBD2; v_gene: TRBV9; len: 15; abundance: .; j_gene: TRBJ2-5; CDR3aa: CASSVESGRGETQYF; CDR3nt: TGTGCCAGCAGCGTAGAGAGCGGGAGAGGTGAGACCCAGTACTTC
d_gene: TRBD1; v_gene: TRBV29-1; len: 11; abundance: .; j_gene: TRBJ1-1; CDR3aa: CSVGRDREAFF; CDR3nt: TGCAGCGTTGGGAGGGACAGAGAAGCTTTCTTT
d_gene: .; v_gene: TRBV4-1; len: 16; abundance: .; j_gene: TRBJ1-3; CDR3aa: CASSLALSEKGNTIYF; CDR3nt: TGCGCCAGCAGCCTCGCATTATCAGAAAAAGGAAACACCATATATTTT
d_gene: .; v_gene: TRBV2; len: 16; abundance: once; j_gene: TRBJ1-6; CDR3aa: CASSPEAGPWNSPLHF; CDR3nt: TGTGCCAGCAGTCCCGAGGCCGGGCCTTGGAATTCACCCCTCCACTTT
d_gene: TRBD2; v_gene: TRBV7-2; len: 18; abundance: .; j_gene: TRBJ2-3; CDR3aa: CASSLGLGKAGGRDTQYF; CDR3nt: TGTGCCAGCAGCTTAGGGTTGGGAAAAGCGGGGGGGAGGGATACGCAGTATTTT
d_gene: .; v_gene: TRBV6-5; len: 11; abundance: .; j_gene: TRBJ1-2; CDR3aa: CASSRGARSTF; CDR3nt: TGTGCCAGCAGTCGGGGCGCGCGGAGCACCTTC
d_gene: TRBD1; v_gene: TRBV7-2; len: 14; abundance: once; j_gene: TRBJ2-3; CDR3aa: CASSDRGPTDTQYF; CDR3nt: TGTGCCAGCAGCGACAGGGGACCCACAGATACGCAGTATTTT
d_gene: TRBD2; v_gene: TRBV6-5; len: 16; abundance: .; j_gene: TRBJ2-5; CDR3aa: CASSYSPAGDRETQYF; CDR3nt: TGTGCCAGCAGTTACTCACCAGCGGGGGATCGAGAGACCCAGTACTTC
d_gene: TRBD1; v_gene: TRBV6-6; len: 15; abundance: .; j_gene: TRBJ2-7; CDR3aa: CASSPTGTASYEQYF; CDR3nt: TGTGCCAGCAGCCCCACCGGGACAGCGTCCTACGAGCAGTACTTC
d_gene: .; v_gene: TRBV6-6; len: 13; abundance: .; j_gene: TRBJ2-3; CDR3aa: CASSYSDGDTQYF; CDR3nt: TGTGCCAGCAGTTACTCTGACGGAGATACGCAGTATTTT
d_gene: .; v_gene: TRBV9; len: 13; abundance: .; j_gene: TRBJ1-5; CDR3aa: CASSPAPGQPQHF; CDR3nt: TGTGCCAGCAGCCCCGCCCCGGGTCAGCCCCAGCATTTT
d_gene: .; v_gene: TRBV9; len: 14; abundance: .; j_gene: TRBJ1-2; CDR3aa: CASSVAGSNYGYTF; CDR3nt: TGTGCCAGCAGCGTCGCAGGGTCCAACTATGGCTACACCTTC
d_gene: TRBD1; v_gene: TRBV27; len: 15; abundance: .; j_gene: TRBJ2-5; CDR3aa: CASRSRDRGRETQYF; CDR3nt: TGTGCCAGCAGATCCCGGGACAGGGGAAGAGAGACCCAGTACTTC
d_gene: TRBD2; v_gene: TRBV5-1; len: 14; abundance: once; j_gene: TRBJ2-1; CDR3aa: CASSLSLADNEQFF; CDR3nt: TGCGCCAGCAGCTTGAGCCTAGCGGACAATGAGCAGTTCTTC
d_gene: TRBD1; v_gene: TRBV4-3; len: 14; abundance: .; j_gene: TRBJ2-7; CDR3aa: CASSQDLQGYEQYF; CDR3nt: TGCGCCAGCAGCCAAGATTTACAGGGGTACGAGCAGTACTTC
d_gene: .; v_gene: TRBV5-1; len: 14; abundance: .; j_gene: TRBJ2-7; CDR3aa: CASSLGAEFYEQYF; CDR3nt: TGCGCCAGCAGCTTGGGAGCGGAGTTCTACGAGCAGTACTTC
d_gene: .; v_gene: TRBV4-2; len: 15; abundance: .; j_gene: TRBJ2-1; CDR3aa: CASSQDWAGADEQFF; CDR3nt: TGTGCCAGCAGCCAAGATTGGGCAGGGGCAGATGAGCAGTTCTTC
d_gene: TRBD2; v_gene: TRBV6-1; len: 13; abundance: .; j_gene: TRBJ2-3; CDR3aa: CASRTSGTDTQYF; CDR3nt: TGTGCCAGTCGGACTAGCGGCACAGATACGCAGTATTTT
d_gene: TRBD2; v_gene: TRBV5-1; len: 15; abundance: .; j_gene: TRBJ2-7; CDR3aa: CASSWGLAGGDEQYF; CDR3nt: TGCGCCAGCAGCTGGGGACTAGCGGGGGGCGACGAGCAGTACTTC
d_gene: .; v_gene: TRBV4-1; len: 14; abundance: .; j_gene: TRBJ2-5; CDR3aa: CASSREGVQETQYF; CDR3nt: TGCGCCAGCAGCCGGGAGGGGGTCCAAGAGACCCAGTACTTC
d_gene: .; v_gene: TRBV20-1; len: 11; abundance: .; j_gene: TRBJ2-7; CDR3aa: CSASRVYEQYF; CDR3nt: TGCAGTGCTAGCCGGGTGTACGAGCAGTACTTC
d_gene: TRBD2; v_gene: TRBV9; len: 14; abundance: .; j_gene: TRBJ2-5; CDR3aa: CASSVGSGRETQYF; CDR3nt: TGTGCCAGCAGCGTAGGTAGCGGGAGGGAGACCCAGTACTTC
d_gene: .; v_gene: TRBV14; len: 17; abundance: .; j_gene: TRBJ1-1; CDR3aa: CASSRETMGPYNTEAFF; CDR3nt: TGTGCCAGCAGCCGAGAAACGATGGGACCCTACAACACTGAAGCTTTCTTT